A selection of T cell receptor beta chains follows, all from one sample in a study of blood T cell repertoires in COVID-19. The data were produced by immunoSEQ multiplex PCR, yet TCRdb's version contains in-frame clones alone and is incomplete. The table has over 85,000 clones, 75% to 85% seen once; the top ten hold 25%. Sequenced input: peripheral blood. The receptors come from a man in his 60s with acute or convalescent COVID-19. Each CDR3 is given with its conserved first and last residue. D genes are given only for firm matches. Rows give clone size only sometimes, using once, few, many, or a class for an expanded clone.

NA,once,TRBV7-9,TRBJ1-6,TGTGCCAGCAGCGCCCCGGGCGGGGGGCGACTTAATTCACCCCTCCACTTT,CASSAPGGGRLNSPLHF
TRBD1,NA,TRBV11-2,TRBJ2-7,TGTGCCAGCAGCTCGACAGGGGCGTACGAGCAGTACTTC,CASSSTGAYEQYF
TRBD1,NA,TRBV4-1,TRBJ1-2,TGCGCCAGCAGCCAAGACCCGACAGGGAATGTAAACTATGGCTACACCTTC,CASSQDPTGNVNYGYTF
NA,NA,TRBV6-5,TRBJ2-6,TGTGCCGCGAGGCCCTCTGGGGCCAACGTCCTGACTTTC,CAARPSGANVLTF
TRBD1,NA,TRBV14,TRBJ1-4,TGTGCCAGCAGCCGACGGGACAGAAGAAATGAAAAACTGTTTTTT,CASSRRDRRNEKLFF
TRBD1,NA,TRBV19,TRBJ2-5,TGTGCCAGTAGTAACAGGGGGGCCGGGGAGACCCAGTACTTC,CASSNRGAGETQYF
NA,NA,TRBV28,TRBJ1-3,TGTGCCAGCACTCCGGGGTCGCACACCATATATTTT,CASTPGSHTIYF
NA,NA,TRBV6-5,TRBJ2-1,TGTGCCAGCAGGCCGAGTCCCGGGGCCTACAATGAGCAGTTCTTC,CASRPSPGAYNEQFF
TRBD1,NA,TRBV19,TRBJ1-1,TGTGCCAGTAGTCGCACAGGGGGCATGATTTCAACTGAAGCTTTCTTT,CASSRTGGMISTEAFF
NA,NA,TRBV18,TRBJ2-7,TGTGCCAGCTCACCGCCAGGGGCGACCTACGAGCAGTACTTC,CASSPPGATYEQYF
TRBD1,NA,TRBV19,TRBJ1-5,TGTGCCAGCCTGGCGCCCGGGACAGGGGGCGGTCAGCCCCAGCATTTT,CASLAPGTGGGQPQHF
TRBD2,NA,TRBV30,TRBJ2-1,TGTGCCTGGAGTACCTGGGGGACTAGCGGGGCCCCCTACAATGAGCAGTTCTTC,CAWSTWGTSGAPYNEQFF
NA,NA,TRBV7-9,TRBJ2-1,TGTGCCAGCAGCTTAGGCGGGTGGGCCTACAATGAGCAGTTCTTC,CASSLGGWAYNEQFF
NA,NA,TRBV15,TRBJ2-2,TGTGCCACCAGCAGAGGTGACAGAGGCACCGGGGAGCTGTTTTTT,CATSRGDRGTGELFF
TRBD1,NA,TRBV3-1/TRBV3-2,TRBJ1-1,TGTGCCAGCAGCCAACGGAGGGCAGGGACAGGGATTATGAACACTGAAGCTTTCTTT,CASSQRRAGTGIMNTEAFF
TRBD2,NA,TRBV7-7,TRBJ2-5,TGTGCTAGCAGCTTAGGTACTAGCGATGGAGAGACCCAGTACTTC,CASSLGTSDGETQYF
NA,NA,TRBV13,TRBJ1-2,TGTGCCAGCAGCCTCGAGGCCTATGGCTACACCTTC,CASSLEAYGYTF
TRBD1,NA,TRBV28,TRBJ1-2,TGTGCCAGCACTGACGACAGGGGATATGGCTACACCTTC,CASTDDRGYGYTF
NA,few,TRBV15,TRBJ1-6,TGTGCCACCAGCAGAGATCGGGGGAATTCACCCCTCCACTTT,CATSRDRGNSPLHF
NA,NA,TRBV6-1,TRBJ2-5,TGTGCCAGCAGTGAAGTCGTAAGGGGTGAAGAGACCCAGTACTTC,CASSEVVRGEETQYF
NA,once,TRBV18,TRBJ1-2,TGTGCCAGCTCCCTCACGGGAGGGCGGACCTATGGCTACACCTTC,CASSLTGGRTYGYTF
TRBD2,NA,TRBV5-1,TRBJ2-5,TGCGCCAGCAGCTTATCCCGCGGGGGTCAAGAGACCCAGTACTTC,CASSLSRGGQETQYF
NA,NA,TRBV7-5,TRBJ2-7,TGTGCCAGAAGCTTGGGTGGGGAGGGTACCCGGGACAGGGGGTCTCGGTACTACTACGAGCAGTACTTC,CARSLGGEGTRDRGSRYYYEQYF
TRBD2,NA,TRBV5-1,TRBJ2-1,TGCGCCAGCAGCCGTAGACTAGCCCATGAGCAGTTCTTC,CASSRRLAHEQFF
NA,NA,TRBV14,TRBJ1-5,TGTGCCAGCAGCCAAAGTTGTTGGGGGCATCAGCCCCAGCATTTT,CASSQSCWGHQPQHF
TRBD2,NA,TRBV7-2,TRBJ2-7,TGTGCCAGCAGCTTCGGCGGGGGGCCCTACGAGCAGTACTTC,CASSFGGGPYEQYF
NA,NA,TRBV6-6,TRBJ1-1,TGTGCCAGCAGTTACTCCAACAGGAACACTGAAGCTTTCTTT,CASSYSNRNTEAFF
NA,few,TRBV21-1,TRBJ1-6,TGTGCCAGCTTCGACAAATCCTATAATTCACCCCTCCACTTT,CASFDKSYNSPLHF
TRBD1,NA,TRBV3-1/TRBV3-2,TRBJ1-6,TGTGCCAGCAGCCAAGATTCAGCGACAGGGATTTCACCCCTCCACTTT,CASSQDSATGISPLHF
NA,NA,TRBV7-9,TRBJ2-1,TGTGCCAGCAGCTTAATCATGAGCTCCTACAATGAGCAGTTCTTC,CASSLIMSSYNEQFF
NA,NA,TRBV12-3/TRBV12-4,TRBJ1-1,TGTGCCAGCAGTTTCCTCCCGAACACTGAAGCTTTCTTT,CASSFLPNTEAFF
TRBD2,NA,TRBV4-2,TRBJ2-7,TGTGCCAGCAGCCATACTACTAGCGGGGGCTCCTACGAGCAGTACTTC,CASSHTTSGGSYEQYF
TRBD1,NA,TRBV5-1,TRBJ2-2,TGCGCCAGCAGCTGGTTACAGGGGGTGAACACCGGGGAGCTGTTTTTT,CASSWLQGVNTGELFF
NA,many,TRBV29-1,TRBJ1-2,TGCAGCGTTGAGGAGCCACCCTATGGCTACACCTTC,CSVEEPPYGYTF
NA,NA,TRBV27,TRBJ2-7,TGTGCCAGCAGTCCCGGTGGCAGGGGTCCCTACGAGCAGTACTTC,CASSPGGRGPYEQYF
TRBD2,NA,TRBV7-2,TRBJ2-1,TGTGCCAGCAGCCCTCGGGTAGCGGGGGGACCCTTTTACAATGAGCAGTTCTTC,CASSPRVAGGPFYNEQFF
TRBD1,few,TRBV7-2,TRBJ1-2,TGTGCCAGCAGCTTAGGGTGGGGACAGGGTGGTGGCTACACCTTC,CASSLGWGQGGGYTF
TRBD1,few,TRBV27,TRBJ1-2,TGTGCCAGCAGTTCACAGAGGCTCCGGGACAGACAAGTTTATGGCTACACCTTC,CASSSQRLRDRQVYGYTF
NA,NA,TRBV6-5,TRBJ2-1,TGTGCCAGCATAGGCAGGTCCAATGAGCAGTTCTTC,CASIGRSNEQFF
NA,NA,TRBV3-1/TRBV3-2,TRBJ1-4,TGTGCCAGCAGCCCGGCCGGGACAAGGTACAATAATGAAAAACTGTTTTTT,CASSPAGTRYNNEKLFF
NA,NA,TRBV27,TRBJ1-1,TGTGCCAGCAGTTTCTCGGGAAGGAACACTGAAGCTTTCTTT,CASSFSGRNTEAFF
NA,NA,TRBV7-2,TRBJ1-3,TGTGCCAGCAGCCCCCTGATCTACTCTGGAAACACCATATATTTT,CASSPLIYSGNTIYF
NA,NA,TRBV27,TRBJ2-2,TGTGCCAGCAGTTTAGGGCAGAACACCGGGGAGCTGTTTTTT,CASSLGQNTGELFF
NA,NA,TRBV6-5,TRBJ1-2,TGTGCCAGCAGTTACTCGAGGGCAAAGTATGGCTACACCTTC,CASSYSRAKYGYTF
TRBD1,NA,TRBV18,TRBJ2-1,TGTGCCAGCTCACCAAAGGGACAGGGTGGCAATGAGCAGTTCTTC,CASSPKGQGGNEQFF
TRBD2,few,TRBV28,TRBJ2-5,TGTGCCAGCAGTTTTTGGCTAGCGGAACAAGAGACCCAGTACTTC,CASSFWLAEQETQYF
TRBD1,NA,TRBV27,TRBJ1-2,TGTGCCAGCAGTTCCCGGGACAGGGTCTATGGCTACACCTTC,CASSSRDRVYGYTF
NA,NA,TRBV5-1,TRBJ1-5,TGCGCCAGCAGCTCCGAGGGTCTGGACAATCAGCCCCAGCATTTT,CASSSEGLDNQPQHF
TRBD2,NA,TRBV3-1/TRBV3-2,TRBJ2-1,TGTGCCAGCAGCCAAGCCCAGCGGGGGCGCAATGAGCAGTTCTTC,CASSQAQRGRNEQFF
TRBD1,NA,TRBV3-1/TRBV3-2,TRBJ1-6,TGTGCCAGCAGGCAATCACAGGGGGCCGGGGGGTCACCCCTCCACTTT,CASRQSQGAGGSPLHF
NA,NA,TRBV11-2,TRBJ1-2,TGTGCCAGCAGCGCTCTTGGGGGGGGTATTGGCTACACCTTC,CASSALGGGIGYTF
TRBD1,few,TRBV27,TRBJ2-5,TGTGCCAGCAGTCAAAGGACAGGGGAGACCCAGTACTTC,CASSQRTGETQYF
NA,once,TRBV9,TRBJ2-6,TGTGCCAGCAGCGTACGAGAGTCCGGGGCCAACGTCCTGACTTTC,CASSVRESGANVLTF
NA,few,TRBV6-2/TRBV6-3,TRBJ1-5,TGTGCCAGCAGTTACCGGGACACCAATCAGCCCCAGCATTTT,CASSYRDTNQPQHF